These 23 T cell receptor beta chains were all obtained from the same sample, sequenced in a study of blood T cell repertoires in COVID-19. TCRdb keeps only in-frame clones here, not all; method: immunoSEQ multiplex PCR. The table shows more than 95,000 clones, with about 91% occurring only once. What was sequenced was peripheral blood. The receptors originated from a human donor in a cohort sampled during active COVID-19.

This chain joins TRBV23-1 and TRBJ1-2; 8 positions agree with TRBD1. TRBV23-1 belongs to the ORF category, with a function that is uncertain. V lost 4 bases and J lost 6; bases outside the gene matches: 13. CDR3 size: 16 residues. CDR3 DNA: TGCGCCAGCAGTCGGAGTAAGCCGGGACAGGCCCATGGCTACACCTTC. The encoded protein is CASSRSKPGQAHGYTF.

This clone was observed a handful of times. Other DNA sequences in this specimen translate into the identical CDR3. CDR3 nucleotide sequence: TGTGCCAGCAGCTTAAGTAGCGGGTTGAGCTCCTACAATGAGCAGTTCTTC. Its translation is CASSLSSGLSSYNEQFF. The chain couples TRBV11-3 to TRBJ2-1; 7 nucleotides align to TRBD2. The length of the CDR3 is 17 residues. CDR1 is SGHNT, CDR2 YENEEA, per germline. Trimming removed 2 bases from V and 0 bases from J; junction bases left unmatched: 7.

The chain carries TRBV4-2 and TRBJ1-2; weak D call: TRBD1 (5 bases). The CDR3 covers 14 residues. Germline CDR1 and CDR2: LGHNA and YNFKEQ. Between the trimmed V and J ends, which lost 2 bases and 7 bases, there was a span of 14 bases. The CDR3: CASSQSGFRGGYTF. DNA for the CDR3: TGTGCCAGCAGCCAATCAGGCTTTAGGGGTGGCTACACCTTC.

The chain links TRBV18 to TRBJ1-5; TRBD1 aligns across 9 bases. Germline V gene lookup returns CDR1 KGHSH and CDR2 LQKENI. The junction had 5 bases not matched to a gene; V was cut back by 8 bases and J by 3 bases. The CDR3 runs to 14 residues. The DNA for the CDR3 is TGTGCCAGCGGCCGGACAGGGGCCAATCAGCCCCAGCATTTT. Its protein is CASGRTGANQPQHF.

Regarding this clone: The junction differs from germline at one of its ends, possibly a read error. V and J are TRBV3-1 (or the pseudogene TRBV3-2) and TRBJ2-4; D possibly corresponds to TRBD1 (6 bases). The CDR3 has 13 residues. Germline V gene sequence: CDR1 LGHDT, CDR2 YNNKEL (reference sequence). The CDR3 sequence: CASSQTYDRILYF. The DNA of the CDR3 is TGTGCCAGCAGCCAGACCTACGACAGGATTCTGTACTTC.

This rearrangement joins TRBV27 to TRBJ2-7; TRBD1 might be the D (6 bases). Germline assignment: CDR1 MNHEY and CDR2 SMNVEV (reference sequence). The V gene lost 2 bases and the J gene lost 4 bases, with 9 bases spanning the gap. CDR3 length: 13 residues. CDR3 in DNA: TGTGCCAGCAGTTTAAGCAGGGGATACGAGCAGTACTTC. Protein: CASSLSRGYEQYF.

The chain combines TRBV18 with TRBJ2-2; tentative D call: TRBD1 (5 bases). Germline V gene lookup returns CDR1 KGHSH and CDR2 LQKENI. Deletions cut 6 bases from V and 0 bases from J, with 8 bases between. The CDR3 is made up of 14 amino acids. The CDR3 DNA is TGTGCCAGCTCTTCGACAGCGAACACCGGGGAGCTGTTTTTT. This encodes CASSSTANTGELFF.

The V and J genes are TRBV9 and TRBJ1-3; the D is unclear. The germline gives CDR1 SGDLS, CDR2 YYNGEE. V lost 2 bases and J lost 0, with 9 bases in between. This CDR3 is 15 amino acids long. The CDR3 sequence: CASSVGSFSGNTIYF. DNA of the CDR3: TGTGCCAGCAGCGTGGGGAGCTTCTCTGGAAACACCATATATTTT.

The chain couples TRBV4-2 to TRBJ2-5; tentatively, D is TRBD1 (6 bases). V was pared by 0 bases and J by 5 bases, with 13 bases between. Germline V gene data show CDR1 as LGHNA and CDR2 as YNFKEQ. This CDR3 contains 15 residues. This CDR3 reads CASSQEVQGRETQYF. CDR3 in DNA: TGTGCCAGCAGCCAAGAGGTGCAGGGGCGCGAGACCCAGTACTTC.

The rearrangement joins TRBV19 to TRBJ1-5; D unresolved. The CDR3 runs 15 residues. Germline values: CDR1 LNHDA, CDR2 SQIVND (reference sequence). The V end lost 7 bases, the J end lost 0 bases, and 13 bases lay between the germline ends. CDR3 loop: CASNPGIDSNQPQHF. The CDR3 DNA is TGTGCCAGTAACCCGGGGATCGATAGCAATCAGCCCCAGCATTTT. Based on the CDR3 plus reference TRBV19 and TRBJ1-5, the full variable domain is DGGITQSPKYLFRKEGQNVTLSCEQNLNHDAMYWYRQDPGQGLRLIYYSQIVNDFQKGDIAEGYSVSREKKESFPLTVTSAQKNPTAFYLCASNPGIDSNQPQHFGDGTRLSIL.

This clone has only a few counts. V usage is TRBV6-5 and J usage is TRBJ1-3, with D unclear. With 2 bases removed from V and 0 bases from J, the gap between germline ends came to 8 bases. This CDR3 comprises 15 residues. The germline V gene has CDR1 MNHEY and CDR2 SVGAGI. The CDR3 nucleotides are TGTGCCAGCAGTTACGAAACGGGCTCTGGAAACACCATATATTTT. Protein sequence: CASSYETGSGNTIYF.

The chain joins TRBV5-6 to TRBJ1-1; 10 positions match TRBD1. V trimming: 4 bases; J trimming: 1 base; junction bases outside the gene matches: 7. The CDR3 runs 16 residues. Germline V CDR1 and CDR2: SGHDT, YYEEEE. DNA for the CDR3: TGTGCCAGCAGCCACGCCCGGGACAGGGGGAACACTGAAGCTTTCTTT. Its translation: CASSHARDRGNTEAFF.

This clone came up many times. The sample carries other DNA sequences with the same CDR3. The V gene is TRBV30, the J gene TRBJ2-7, with D possibly matching TRBD1 (5 bases). V was shortened by 1 base and J by 3 bases, with 7 bases between the two germline ends. The germline V gene encodes CDR1 GTSNPN and CDR2 SVGIG (reference sequence). CDR3 size: 12 residues. CDR3 sequence (DNA): TGTGCCTGGAGTGGAGACAGCTACGAGCAGTACTTC. Amino acid sequence: CAWSGDSYEQYF.

The DNA for the CDR3 is TGTGCCAGTAGTACCGCGTACCCCGGGGGGGGCGGAGATACGCAGTATTTT. It yields the protein CASSTAYPGGGGDTQYF. The V call is TRBV19, the J call TRBJ2-3; 8 bases align to TRBD2. The CDR3 loop spans 17 amino acids. Germline-derived CDR1 and CDR2 are LNHDA and SQIVND (reference sequence). Trimming cost V 4 bases and J 5 bases; bases outside gene matches: 14. Full variable domain (outside the CDR3, taken from reference TRBV19 and TRBJ2-3): DGGITQSPKYLFRKEGQNVTLSCEQNLNHDAMYWYRQDPGQGLRLIYYSQIVNDFQKGDIAEGYSVSREKKESFPLTVTSAQKNPTAFYLCASSTAYPGGGGDTQYFGPGTRLTVL.

V usage is TRBV7-2 and J usage is TRBJ2-7; perhaps TRBD2 as D (7 bases). Germline V lookup: CDR1 SGHTA, CDR2 FQGNSA. V lost 0 bases and J lost 7, with 19 bases in between. CDR3 length equals 16 residues. In nucleotides, the CDR3 is TGTGCCAGCAGCTTAGCTTTAGGGGGACTAACCGATGAGCAGTACTTC. It codes for CASSLALGGLTDEQYF.

The chain uses TRBV7-9 and TRBJ1-6; 7 positions match TRBD1. CDR1 and CDR2 from the germline V gene are SEHNR and FQNEAQ (reference sequence). The CDR3 spans 15 residues. V was clipped by 4 bases and J by 6 bases; unmatched bases: 6. The CDR3 DNA is TGTGCCAGCAGCTCACAGGGGACGGGTAATTCACCCCTCCACTTT. Its translation is CASSSQGTGNSPLHF. Combining the CDR3 with reference TRBV7-9 and TRBJ1-6 gives the whole variable domain DTGVSQNPRHKITKRGQNVTFRCDPISEHNRLYWYRQTLGQGPEFLTYFQNEAQLEKSRLLSDRFSAERPKGSFSTLEIQRTEQGDSAMYLCASSSQGTGNSPLHFGNGTRLTVT.

The chain has TRBV5-6 and TRBJ1-5, with 8 bases aligning to TRBD1. Germline V gives CDR1 SGHDT, CDR2 YYEEEE. V lost 5 bases to trimming and J lost 4 bases; unmatched junction nucleotides: 8. There are 15 residues in the CDR3. CDR3 loop: CASSGSGGGNQPQHF. The CDR3 nucleotides read TGTGCCAGCAGTGGCTCAGGGGGCGGGAATCAGCCCCAGCATTTT.

This clone was seen a single time. The V gene is TRBV28, the J gene TRBJ1-3, with unresolved D. Trimming stripped 6 bases from V and 0 bases from J, with 9 bases between. The CDR3 sequence is 14 residues long. Germline V gene sequence: CDR1 MDHEN, CDR2 SYDVKM. CDR3 sequence (DNA): TGTGCCAGCAGCCAGGTGTCCTCTGGAAACACCATATATTTT. This codes for CASSQVSSGNTIYF.

This chain joins TRBV30 and TRBJ2-3; 7 bases agree with TRBD2. Trimming cost V 1 base and J 2 bases; bases outside gene matches: 12. The germline V gene encodes CDR1 GTSNPN and CDR2 SVGIG (reference sequence). This CDR3 contains 17 residues. Here the CDR3 reads CAWSAPPAGPYTDTQYF. The CDR3 DNA is TGTGCCTGGAGTGCCCCCCCAGCGGGGCCCTACACAGATACGCAGTATTTT.

The chain couples TRBV4-3 to TRBJ2-7; D ambiguous. Trimming shortened V by 0 bases and J by 3 bases, and 6 bases separated the two germline ends. The CDR3 is 13 amino acids. Germline CDR1 and CDR2: LGHNA and YSLEER. The CDR3 is CASSQERRYEQYF. CDR3 sequence (DNA): TGCGCCAGCAGCCAAGAGAGGCGCTACGAGCAGTACTTC.

V and J are TRBV29-1 and TRBJ2-4, with 7 bases that match TRBD2. The CDR3 length is 13 residues. From germline, CDR1 is SQVTM and CDR2 ANQGSEA. Germline trimming cut 4 bases from V and 6 bases from J; bases unmatched to any gene: 6. CDR3 coding DNA: TGCAGCGTTGTATCTAGCGGAAGAAACATTCAGTACTTC. Translation gives CSVVSSGRNIQYF.

The chain joins TRBV19 to TRBJ2-5; 7 positions agree with TRBD1. The J segment lost 4 bases and the V segment lost 4 bases, leaving 12 bases of the junction unmatched. Germline V gene lookup returns CDR1 LNHDA and CDR2 SQIVND (reference sequence). The CDR3 runs 16 residues. CDR3 region: CASSTTTGVRGETQYF. The DNA for the CDR3 is TGTGCCAGTAGTACGACCACAGGGGTCCGCGGAGAGACCCAGTACTTC.

This sequence joins TRBV19 and TRBJ2-5; 8 bases line up with TRBD2. The CDR3 has 14 residues. Trimming took 9 bases from V and 5 from J; bases not matched to a gene: 11. Germline V gene lookup returns CDR1 LNHDA and CDR2 SQIVND (reference sequence). The CDR3 sequence is CASDYSGMGETQYF. CDR3 in DNA: TGTGCCAGCGACTATAGCGGGATGGGGGAGACCCAGTACTTC.